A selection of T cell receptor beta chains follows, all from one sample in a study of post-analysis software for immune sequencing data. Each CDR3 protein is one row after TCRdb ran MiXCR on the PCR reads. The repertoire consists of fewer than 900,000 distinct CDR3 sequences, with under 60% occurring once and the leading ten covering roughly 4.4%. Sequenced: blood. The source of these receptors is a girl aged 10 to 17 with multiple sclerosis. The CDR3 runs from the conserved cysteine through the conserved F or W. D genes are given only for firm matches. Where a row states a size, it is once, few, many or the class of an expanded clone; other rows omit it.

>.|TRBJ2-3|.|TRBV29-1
TGCAGCGCCAGGGCCCGGGCCGGCGCAGATACGCAGTATTTT
CSARARAGADTQYF
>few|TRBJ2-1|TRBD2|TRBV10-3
TGTGCCATCAGTGAATTTTCTAGCGGGAGGGGCCATGGTGAGCAGTTCTTC
CAISEFSSGRGHGEQFF
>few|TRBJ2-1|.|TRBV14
TGTGCCAGCAGCTTGTGGAGCGCCTACAATGAGCAGTTCTTC
CASSLWSAYNEQFF
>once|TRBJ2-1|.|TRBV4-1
TGCGCCAGCAGCCAAGACACTGACAGCTCCTACAATGAGCAGTTCTTC
CASSQDTDSSYNEQFF
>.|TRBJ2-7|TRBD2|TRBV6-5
TGTGCCAGCAGTACCTCGGGACTAGCGACCTACGAGCAGTACTTC
CASSTSGLATYEQYF
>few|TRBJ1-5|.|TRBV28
TGTGCCAGCAGTTCTGGTTGGGTGGCCCTCAATCAGCCCCAGCATTTT
CASSSGWVALNQPQHF
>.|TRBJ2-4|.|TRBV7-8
TGTGCCAGCAGCTTAGCCCCCCTCCAGAAGGGGACCAAAAACATTCAGTACTTC
CASSLAPLQKGTKNIQYF
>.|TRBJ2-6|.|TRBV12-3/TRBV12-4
TGTGCCAGCAGTTCCCTGGACCGTGGACCTGGGGCCAACGTCCTGACTTTC
CASSSLDRGPGANVLTF
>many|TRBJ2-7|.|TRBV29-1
TGCAGCGTTGGGAAGACTAGCGAGCAGTACTTC
CSVGKTSEQYF
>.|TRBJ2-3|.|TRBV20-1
TGCAGTGCTGGGATAGAGCGGTCCCTCACAGATACGCAGTATTTT
CSAGIERSLTDTQYF
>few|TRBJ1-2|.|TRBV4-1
TGCGCCAGCAGCCAAGATACTAGCCGGGGCTACACCTTC
CASSQDTSRGYTF
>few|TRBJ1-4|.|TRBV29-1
TGCAGCGCCGGGACAACTAATGAAAAACTGTTTTTT
CSAGTTNEKLFF
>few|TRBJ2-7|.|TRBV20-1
TGCAGTGCGGGGGGCCCGAGCGTCTGGAAATACGAGCAGTACTTC
CSAGGPSVWKYEQYF
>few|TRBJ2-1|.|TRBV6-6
TGTGCCAGCAGCGGATGGACCCCGTCGGATGAGCAGTTCTTC
CASSGWTPSDEQFF
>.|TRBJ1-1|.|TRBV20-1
TGCAGTGCTAGAGGGGGGAGAGGGATAGAAGCTTTCTTT
CSARGGRGIEAFF
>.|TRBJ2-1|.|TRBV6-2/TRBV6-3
TGTGCCAGCAGTTACTTTTTAAATGAGCAGTTCTTC
CASSYFLNEQFF
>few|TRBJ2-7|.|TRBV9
TGTGCCAGCAGCCCATCCGGTAGGGGGGTCTACGAGCAGTACTTC
CASSPSGRGVYEQYF
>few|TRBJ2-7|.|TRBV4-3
TGCGCCAGCAGCCAAGTTGACGGATCATTCTACGAGCAGTACTTC
CASSQVDGSFYEQYF
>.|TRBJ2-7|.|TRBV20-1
TGCAGTGCTAGAGATCGGGACGCCAACTACGAGCAGTACTTC
CSARDRDANYEQYF
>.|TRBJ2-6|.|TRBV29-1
TGCAGCGTTATAATCACTGGGGCCAACGTCCTGACTTTC
CSVIITGANVLTF
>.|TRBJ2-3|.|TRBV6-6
TGTGCCAGCAGTAGGAGACAGGGCACAGATACGCAGTATTTT
CASSRRQGTDTQYF
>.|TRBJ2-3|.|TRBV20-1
TGCAGTGCTATGGAAGCGACTAGCACAGATACGCAGTATTTT
CSAMEATSTDTQYF
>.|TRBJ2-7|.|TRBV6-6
TGTGCCAGCAGTTATCATACAAGACCCCACGAGCAGTACTTC
CASSYHTRPHEQYF
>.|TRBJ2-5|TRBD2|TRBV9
TGTGCCAGCAGCCCCCACCCGGGACTAGCGGGAGAGACCCAGTACTTC
CASSPHPGLAGETQYF
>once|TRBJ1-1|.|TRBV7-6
TGTGCCAGCAGCTTAGGGGGCGAAGGGGTGACTGAAGCTTTCTTT
CASSLGGEGVTEAFF
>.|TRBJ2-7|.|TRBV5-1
TGCGCCAGCGCGGAGGACAACTACGAGCAGTACTTC
CASAEDNYEQYF